What follows are 7 T cell receptor beta chains derived from one specimen sequenced in a study of blood T cell repertoires in COVID-19. Clones were sequenced by immunoSEQ multiplex PCR, and TCRdb holds only the in-frame ones, with some missing. The repertoire consists of some 150,000 clones, with roughly four fifths occurring once and the leading ten covering roughly 1.5%. Sequencing input: peripheral blood. These receptors were collected from a human donor in a cohort sampled during active COVID-19.

The table lists this clone with a count of one. The rearrangement joins TRBV5-3 to TRBJ2-1; 10 nucleotides align to TRBD2. TRBV5-3 is treated as an ORF (open reading frame) with a function not yet certain. The CDR3 has 20 amino acids. Trimming cost V 2 bases and J 6 bases; bases outside gene matches: 20. This CDR3 is CARSLPSGGSPTSIANEQFF. The CDR3 bases are TGTGCCAGAAGCTTACCTAGCGGGGGTAGTCCCACTTCAATTGCCAATGAGCAGTTCTTC.

The genes are TRBV28 and TRBJ2-5; 7 bases match TRBD1. After removal of 6 bases from V and 2 bases from J, the junction contained 6 bases not matched to a gene. CDR3 length equals 14 residues. Germline V gives CDR1 MDHEN, CDR2 SYDVKM. The CDR3 DNA reads TGTGCCAGCAGGAGGACAGGCGGACAAGAGACCCAGTACTTC. Protein sequence: CASRRTGGQETQYF. Full variable domain (rest looked up from reference TRBV28 and TRBJ2-5): DVKVTQSSRYLVKRTGEKVFLECVQDMDHENMFWYRQDPGLGLRLIYFSYDVKMKEKGDIPEGYSVSREKKERFSLILESASTNQTSMYLCASRRTGGQETQYFGPGTRLLVL.

Points on this clone: The same CDR3 can be traced to other DNA sequences in this sample. The chain has TRBV9 and TRBJ2-1; D is unresolved. This CDR3 spans 15 amino acids. The V gene's germline CDR1 is SGDLS and CDR2 YYNGEE. Trimming left V 0 bases short and J 0 bases short, with 7 bases between. CDR3: CASSVGASSYNEQFF. The CDR3 nucleotides are TGTGCCAGCAGCGTAGGCGCGAGCTCCTACAATGAGCAGTTCTTC.

The chain recombines TRBV27 with TRBJ2-2; D is perhaps TRBD2 (7 bases). The CDR3 spans 17 residues. V shed 7 bases and J shed 9 bases, with 27 bases lying between them. Germline CDR1 and CDR2: MNHEY and SMNVEV (reference sequence). CDR3 in amino acids: CASTRGGWGTIARELFF. The CDR3 region has the DNA TGTGCCAGCACACGCGGGGGATGGGGGACAATAGCCAGGGAGCTGTTTTTT.

This sequence joins TRBV7-9 and TRBJ1-6; D remains unclear. V dropped 5 bases and J dropped 16 bases, with 15 bases sitting between them. CDR3 length: 12 amino acids. The germline V gene has CDR1 SEHNR and CDR2 FQNEAQ (reference sequence). The chain's CDR3 is CASSVPAGKLHF. The CDR3 DNA reads as TGTGCCAGCAGCGTCCCGGCGGGGAAGCTCCACTTT.

The rearrangement uses TRBV7-6 and TRBJ2-1; tentative D call: TRBD2 (5 bases). The germline V gene has CDR1 SGHVS and CDR2 FNYEAQ. Trimming shortened V by 1 base and J by 5 bases, and 12 bases separated the two germline ends. The CDR3 is 15 residues long. CDR3 residues: CASSLEYGVHNEQFF. CDR3 DNA sequence: TGTGCCAGCAGCTTAGAATACGGGGTCCACAATGAGCAGTTCTTC.

The chain is built from TRBV7-9 and TRBJ2-7, with 12 bases that match TRBD2. There are 14 residues in the CDR3. The V and J ends lost 6 bases and 5 bases, in that order; junction bases with no gene match: 5. The germline V gene encodes CDR1 SEHNR and CDR2 FQNEAQ (reference sequence). The chain's CDR3 is CASSRLAGEDEQYF. The CDR3 DNA reads TGTGCCAGCAGTAGACTAGCGGGAGAGGACGAGCAGTACTTC.